The entry below gives a single TCR beta chain sequence along with its context. Its antigen is unidentified. Trimming stripped 2 bases from V and 0 bases from J, with 14 bases between. The CDR3 loop spans 17 amino acids. This sample was taken from a study of CD8 T cells in ankylosing spondylitis. Study outcomes and limitations: Seemingly distinctive of ankylosing spondylitis blood was a TCR beta motif formed by eight highly homologous variants.

One entry per CDR3 protein results from TCRdb running MiXCR on the 5' RACE reads. This table holds about 540,000 distinct CDR3 sequences, 12% found once. The V call is TRBV12-3 or TRBV12-4, the J call TRBJ1-5; tentative D call: TRBD1 (6 bases). The sample taken for sequencing was blood, either unsorted or a sorted T cell fraction (not recorded which). The receptor was isolated from a male donor with ankylosing spondylitis. In DNA, the CDR3 is TGTGCCAGCAGTTTAACAGGGCGAGGGGATAGCAATCAGCCCCAGCATTTT. Its protein is CASSLTGRGDSNQPQHF.